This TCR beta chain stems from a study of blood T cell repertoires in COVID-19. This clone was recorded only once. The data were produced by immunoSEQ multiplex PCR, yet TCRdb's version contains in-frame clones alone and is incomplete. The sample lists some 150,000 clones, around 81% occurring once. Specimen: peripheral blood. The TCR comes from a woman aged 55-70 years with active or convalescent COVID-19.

Here the CDR3 DNA reads TGTGCCAGTAGTATAGCGTCCCGACAGATTAATTCACCCCTCCACTTT. It translates to CASSIASRQINSPLHF. This chain links TRBV19 with TRBJ1-6; weak D call: TRBD1 (5 bases). CDR1 is LNHDA and CDR2 is SQIVND in the germline V gene (reference sequence). The CDR3 runs to 16 residues. Trimming pared 1 base from V and 6 bases from J, leaving 13 bases between.